This T cell receptor beta chain was recorded in a study of Tregs in tolerant kidney transplant recipients. Using immunoSEQ multiplex PCR, the repertoire was profiled, and TCRdb retains in-frame clones only, with some absent. The sample contains about 100,000 clones, around 89% of which appear only once. V was clipped by 3 bases and J by 0 bases; unmatched bases: 8. In germline, CDR1 is SGDLS, CDR2 YYNGEE. This CDR3 comprises 18 residues. The source of this sequence is a human donor who received a combined kidney and bone marrow transplant. The specimen was CD4+ T cells from blood, collected before the transplant. V gene TRBV9 combines with J gene TRBJ2-3; 12 nucleotides line up with TRBD2. CDR3 region: CASSAGTSGWSSTDTQYF. As DNA, the CDR3 is TGTGCCAGCAGCGCGGGGACTAGCGGGTGGTCTAGCACAGATACGCAGTATTTT.